The sample holds many counts of the clone carrying this TCR beta chain. Antigen: not known. The data belong to a study of read filtering for tumor transcriptome and immune sequencing. In the study overall: IR-seq gave about 4.05 to 11 million TCR reads per sample; RNA-seq gave about 80 to 1,400. Study-wide points: This fraction held mixed bone marrow immune cells after CD138-negative sorting. IR-seq captured clonotypes deeper and more reliably than RNA-seq. Correlation between methods rose after single-read clonotypes were removed.

The library was built from about 400 ng RNA with molecular barcoded adaptors for alpha/delta and beta/gamma chains. TCRdb fed the reads into MiXCR, producing one record per CDR3 protein. The data hold 37,000 or so distinct CDR3 sequences, with roughly an eighth observed a single time. This clonotype originated in a donor aged 40 or older with multiple myeloma. Sequenced: a population of CD138-negative cells sorted from bone marrow.

CDR3 DNA sequence: TGCGCCAGCAGCCAACGGGACGGAACTAATTCACCCCTCCACTTT. It codes for CASSQRDGTNSPLHF. The chain couples TRBV4-3 to TRBJ1-6, with D possibly TRBD1 on 5 matching bases. Germline assignment: CDR1 LGHNA and CDR2 YSLEER. This CDR3 is 15 amino acids long. Trimming took off 2 bases at V and 6 bases at J, with 11 bases between the two ends.